A single sample is the source of the 15 T cell receptor beta chains below, sequenced in a study of blood T cell repertoires in COVID-19. Clones were sequenced by immunoSEQ multiplex PCR, and TCRdb holds only the in-frame ones, with some missing. The sample includes tens of thousands of clones, roughly 87% of them seen just once. The sequenced material came from peripheral blood. The receptors derive from a woman aged 50 to 60 with active or convalescent COVID-19.

V is TRBV7-9 and J is TRBJ1-5; TRBD1 matches 8 bases. The germline CDR1 and CDR2 sequences are SEHNR and FQNEAQ (reference sequence). The CDR3 length is 16 residues. Trimming took 6 bases from V and 2 from J; bases not matched to a gene: 9. The CDR3 is CASSPEPGQGNQPQHF. In nucleotides, the CDR3 is TGTGCCAGCAGTCCCGAACCGGGACAGGGCAATCAGCCCCAGCATTTT. Drawing the rest from reference TRBV7-9 and TRBJ1-5, the complete variable domain is DTGVSQNPRHKITKRGQNVTFRCDPISEHNRLYWYRQTLGQGPEFLTYFQNEAQLEKSRLLSDRFSAERPKGSFSTLEIQRTEQGDSAMYLCASSPEPGQGNQPQHFGDGTRLSIL.

This chain connects TRBV29-1 to TRBJ2-4, with D perhaps matching TRBD1 (5 bases). Trimming cost V 3 bases and J 5 bases, with 14 bases left between them. Looked up from germline, CDR1 is SQVTM and CDR2 is ANQGSEA. CDR3 length: 14 amino acids. CDR3 DNA sequence: TGCAGCGTTGAGTTAGTGACAGAGGAAAACATTCAGTACTTC. It codes for CSVELVTEENIQYF.

The J gene is TRBJ2-7, the V gene TRBV12-5; D gene uncertain. In germline, CDR1 is LGHNT, CDR2 FRNRAP. There are 12 residues in the CDR3. V was shortened by 0 bases and J by 4 bases, with 4 bases between the two germline ends. The CDR3 spells CASGLVSYEQYF. The CDR3 DNA sequence: TGTGCTAGTGGTTTGGTTAGTTACGAGCAGTACTTC.

The rearrangement joins TRBV29-1 to TRBJ1-5; D is possibly TRBD1 (5 bases). This CDR3 region has 13 residues. Germline V gene sequence: CDR1 SQVTM, CDR2 ANQGSEA. Trimming shortened V by 3 bases and J by 1 base, and 7 bases separated the two germline ends. The CDR3 nucleotides read TGCAGCGTTGATCAGGGAAGCAATCAGCCCCAGCATTTT. This gives the protein CSVDQGSNQPQHF.

The chain joins TRBV9 to TRBJ2-3; no definite D call. The V end was cut by 3 bases, the J end by 2 bases, with 4 bases between. CDR1 is SGDLS and CDR2 is YYNGEE in the germline V gene. CDR3 size: 12 residues. This CDR3 reads CASSDYTDTQYF. The CDR3 DNA follows: TGTGCCAGCAGCGACTACACAGATACGCAGTATTTT.

This chain uses TRBV3-1 (or the pseudogene TRBV3-2) with TRBJ1-2; 7 bases are a match to TRBD1. V shed 6 bases, J shed 5 bases, and the junction held 6 bases outside the gene matches. The CDR3 has 13 residues. Germline V gene sequence: CDR1 LGHDT, CDR2 YNNKEL (reference sequence). The CDR3 sequence is CASRGQLEYGYTF. For the CDR3, the DNA is TGTGCCAGCAGGGGACAGTTAGAGTATGGCTACACCTTC.

J is TRBJ1-5 and V is TRBV19; D gene uncertain. V shed 7 bases and J shed 0 bases, with 19 bases lying between them. This CDR3 is 17 amino acids long. Germline values: CDR1 LNHDA, CDR2 SQIVND (reference sequence). The CDR3 reads CASKYGGHLTSNQPQHF. The CDR3 nucleotides are TGTGCCAGTAAATATGGTGGGCACTTAACTAGCAATCAGCCCCAGCATTTT.

The chain has TRBV19 and TRBJ1-5; D remains unclear. Germline CDR1 LNHDA, CDR2 SQIVND (reference sequence). This CDR3 region has 14 residues. With 3 bases removed from V and 2 bases from J, the gap between germline ends came to 8 bases. Here the CDR3 DNA reads TGTGCCAGTAGTATCCTCGGGGGCAATCAGCCCCAGCATTTT. It translates to CASSILGGNQPQHF.

The V gene is TRBV30, the J gene TRBJ1-1; D is uncertain. V gave up 4 bases and J gave up 0 bases, with 9 bases separating them. This CDR3 contains 13 residues. Germline lookup yields CDR1 GTSNPN and CDR2 SVGIG (reference sequence). The CDR3 nucleotides read TGTGCCTGGACGGGGAAGATGAACACTGAAGCTTTCTTT. It yields the protein CAWTGKMNTEAFF.

V gene TRBV5-5 combines with J gene TRBJ2-3; possibly TRBD2 for D (6 bases). CDR3 length: 16 amino acids. Germline V lookup: CDR1 SGHKS, CDR2 YYEKEE (reference sequence). The V and J ends lost 1 base and 0 bases respectively, with 12 bases between them. The CDR3 here is CASSLRGGTSTDTQYF. The CDR3 DNA sequence: TGTGCCAGCAGCTTGCGTGGGGGGACTAGCACAGATACGCAGTATTTT.

V is TRBV12-3 or TRBV12-4 and J is TRBJ1-5, with D perhaps TRBD1 (6 bases). There are 13 residues in the CDR3. Trimming took 6 bases from V and 1 from J, leaving 7 bases between them. The CDR3 is CASRTGSNQPQHF. The CDR3 DNA is TGTGCCAGCAGAACAGGGAGCAATCAGCCCCAGCATTTT.

This sequence joins TRBV9 and TRBJ1-1; 7 bases align to TRBD1. The CDR3 sequence is 17 residues long. Germline CDR1 is SGDLS and CDR2 is YYNGEE. The J segment lost 0 bases and the V segment lost 2 bases, leaving 10 bases of the junction unmatched. Here the CDR3 reads CASSVRTGEMVNTEAFF. As DNA, the CDR3 is TGTGCCAGCAGCGTGCGAACAGGGGAGATGGTGAACACTGAAGCTTTCTTT.

In DNA form, the CDR3 reads TGTGCCAGCACCCCCGGTCGAGCACACACTGAAGCTTTCTTT. Encoded protein: CASTPGRAHTEAFF. The chain uses TRBV27 and TRBJ1-1; D not resolved. This CDR3 is 14 amino acids long. CDR1 is MNHEY and CDR2 is SMNVEV in the germline V gene (reference sequence). V lost 7 bases and J lost 3, with 15 bases in between.

The count of this clone is one. CDR3 residues: CASSQDRQGWELFF. The DNA for the CDR3 is TGCGCCAGCAGCCAAGATAGGCAGGGATGGGAGCTGTTTTTT. V usage is TRBV4-3 and J usage is TRBJ2-2; tentatively, D is TRBD1 (5 bases). This CDR3 region has 14 residues. Germline V gene data show CDR1 as LGHNA and CDR2 as YSLEER. The germline V and J ends were trimmed by 0 bases and 9 bases, with 11 bases remaining between them.

This clone was seen only once. The rearrangement links TRBV6-5 to TRBJ1-2, with D uncertain. Germline V CDR1 and CDR2: MNHEY, SVGAGI. V was trimmed by 8 bases and J by 4 bases, leaving 17 bases between them. This CDR3 is 14 amino acids long. CDR3 in amino acids: CASRAAERSYGYTF. The CDR3 DNA reads TGTGCCAGCCGGGCGGCAGAGCGGAGCTATGGCTACACCTTC.